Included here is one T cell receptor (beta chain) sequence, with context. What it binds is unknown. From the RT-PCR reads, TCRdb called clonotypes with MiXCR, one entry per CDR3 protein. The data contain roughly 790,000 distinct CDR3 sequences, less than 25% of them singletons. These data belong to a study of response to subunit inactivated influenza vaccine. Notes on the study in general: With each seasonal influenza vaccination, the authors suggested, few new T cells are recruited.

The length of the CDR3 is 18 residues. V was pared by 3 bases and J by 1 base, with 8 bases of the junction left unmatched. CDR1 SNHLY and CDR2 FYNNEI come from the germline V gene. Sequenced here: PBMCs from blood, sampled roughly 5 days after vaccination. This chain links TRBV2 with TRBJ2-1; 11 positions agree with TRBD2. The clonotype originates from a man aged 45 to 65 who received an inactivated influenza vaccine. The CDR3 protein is CASSDSGGASMSYNEQFF. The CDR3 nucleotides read TGTGCCAGCAGTGATAGCGGGGGGGCAAGTATGTCCTACAATGAGCAGTTCTTC.